This T cell receptor (beta chain) originates from a study of identifying expanded T cells in peripheral blood. The repertoire was sequenced with immunoSEQ multiplex PCR; TCRdb's copy has only in-frame clones and lacks some. The profile shows 120,000 or so clones, more than 80% of them singletons. V lost 3 bases, J lost 0 bases, and 6 bases stayed unmatched. CDR1 and CDR2 (germline): LGHNA, YSLEER. The CDR3 contains 16 residues. The sequencing sample was made of blood. The receptor was derived from a person aged 18 to 69 in good health. J is TRBJ2-3 and V is TRBV4-3, with 7 bases matching TRBD2. The CDR3 protein is CASSQMGGTSTDTQYF. The CDR3 nucleotides read TGCGCCAGCAGCCAGATGGGGGGGACTAGCACAGATACGCAGTATTTT.